This TCR beta chain was documented in a study of blood T cell repertoires in COVID-19. Clones were read by immunoSEQ multiplex PCR, and TCRdb kept only the in-frame ones, dropping some. The table has more than 150,000 clones, approximately 85% seen once. Trimming took off 5 bases at V and 3 bases at J, with 11 bases between the two ends. The germline V gene has CDR1 MGHRA and CDR2 YSYEKL. CDR3 size: 13 residues. The rearrangement uses TRBV4-1 and TRBJ2-7; no firm D call. The sequencing input was peripheral blood. This clonotype originated in a woman aged 80 or over with acute or convalescent COVID-19. CDR3 DNA: TGCGCCAGCAGCGCCGGGTTCCACTACGAGCAGTACTTC. Its translation: CASSAGFHYEQYF.